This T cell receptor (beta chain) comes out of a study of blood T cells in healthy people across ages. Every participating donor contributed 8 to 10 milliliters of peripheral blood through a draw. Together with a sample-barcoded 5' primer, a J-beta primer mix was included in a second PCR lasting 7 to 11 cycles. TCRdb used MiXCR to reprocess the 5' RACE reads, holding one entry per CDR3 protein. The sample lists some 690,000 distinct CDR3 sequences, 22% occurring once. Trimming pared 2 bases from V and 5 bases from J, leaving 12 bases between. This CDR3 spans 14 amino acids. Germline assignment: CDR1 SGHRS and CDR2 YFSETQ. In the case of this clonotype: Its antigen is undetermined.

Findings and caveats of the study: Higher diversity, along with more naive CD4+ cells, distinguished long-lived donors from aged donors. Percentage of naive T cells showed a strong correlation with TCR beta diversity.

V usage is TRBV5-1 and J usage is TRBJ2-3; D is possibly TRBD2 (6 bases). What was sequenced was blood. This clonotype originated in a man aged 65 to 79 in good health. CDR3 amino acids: CASSLGGSGDTQYF. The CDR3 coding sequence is TGCGCCAGCAGCTTAGGAGGGTCAGGAGATACGCAGTATTTT. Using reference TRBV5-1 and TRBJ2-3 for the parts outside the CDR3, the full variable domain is KAGVTQTPRYLIKTRGQQVTLSCSPISGHRSVSWYQQTPGQGLQFLFEYFSETQRNKGNFPGRFSGRQFSNSRSEMNVSTLELGDSALYLCASSLGGSGDTQYFGPGTRLTVL.